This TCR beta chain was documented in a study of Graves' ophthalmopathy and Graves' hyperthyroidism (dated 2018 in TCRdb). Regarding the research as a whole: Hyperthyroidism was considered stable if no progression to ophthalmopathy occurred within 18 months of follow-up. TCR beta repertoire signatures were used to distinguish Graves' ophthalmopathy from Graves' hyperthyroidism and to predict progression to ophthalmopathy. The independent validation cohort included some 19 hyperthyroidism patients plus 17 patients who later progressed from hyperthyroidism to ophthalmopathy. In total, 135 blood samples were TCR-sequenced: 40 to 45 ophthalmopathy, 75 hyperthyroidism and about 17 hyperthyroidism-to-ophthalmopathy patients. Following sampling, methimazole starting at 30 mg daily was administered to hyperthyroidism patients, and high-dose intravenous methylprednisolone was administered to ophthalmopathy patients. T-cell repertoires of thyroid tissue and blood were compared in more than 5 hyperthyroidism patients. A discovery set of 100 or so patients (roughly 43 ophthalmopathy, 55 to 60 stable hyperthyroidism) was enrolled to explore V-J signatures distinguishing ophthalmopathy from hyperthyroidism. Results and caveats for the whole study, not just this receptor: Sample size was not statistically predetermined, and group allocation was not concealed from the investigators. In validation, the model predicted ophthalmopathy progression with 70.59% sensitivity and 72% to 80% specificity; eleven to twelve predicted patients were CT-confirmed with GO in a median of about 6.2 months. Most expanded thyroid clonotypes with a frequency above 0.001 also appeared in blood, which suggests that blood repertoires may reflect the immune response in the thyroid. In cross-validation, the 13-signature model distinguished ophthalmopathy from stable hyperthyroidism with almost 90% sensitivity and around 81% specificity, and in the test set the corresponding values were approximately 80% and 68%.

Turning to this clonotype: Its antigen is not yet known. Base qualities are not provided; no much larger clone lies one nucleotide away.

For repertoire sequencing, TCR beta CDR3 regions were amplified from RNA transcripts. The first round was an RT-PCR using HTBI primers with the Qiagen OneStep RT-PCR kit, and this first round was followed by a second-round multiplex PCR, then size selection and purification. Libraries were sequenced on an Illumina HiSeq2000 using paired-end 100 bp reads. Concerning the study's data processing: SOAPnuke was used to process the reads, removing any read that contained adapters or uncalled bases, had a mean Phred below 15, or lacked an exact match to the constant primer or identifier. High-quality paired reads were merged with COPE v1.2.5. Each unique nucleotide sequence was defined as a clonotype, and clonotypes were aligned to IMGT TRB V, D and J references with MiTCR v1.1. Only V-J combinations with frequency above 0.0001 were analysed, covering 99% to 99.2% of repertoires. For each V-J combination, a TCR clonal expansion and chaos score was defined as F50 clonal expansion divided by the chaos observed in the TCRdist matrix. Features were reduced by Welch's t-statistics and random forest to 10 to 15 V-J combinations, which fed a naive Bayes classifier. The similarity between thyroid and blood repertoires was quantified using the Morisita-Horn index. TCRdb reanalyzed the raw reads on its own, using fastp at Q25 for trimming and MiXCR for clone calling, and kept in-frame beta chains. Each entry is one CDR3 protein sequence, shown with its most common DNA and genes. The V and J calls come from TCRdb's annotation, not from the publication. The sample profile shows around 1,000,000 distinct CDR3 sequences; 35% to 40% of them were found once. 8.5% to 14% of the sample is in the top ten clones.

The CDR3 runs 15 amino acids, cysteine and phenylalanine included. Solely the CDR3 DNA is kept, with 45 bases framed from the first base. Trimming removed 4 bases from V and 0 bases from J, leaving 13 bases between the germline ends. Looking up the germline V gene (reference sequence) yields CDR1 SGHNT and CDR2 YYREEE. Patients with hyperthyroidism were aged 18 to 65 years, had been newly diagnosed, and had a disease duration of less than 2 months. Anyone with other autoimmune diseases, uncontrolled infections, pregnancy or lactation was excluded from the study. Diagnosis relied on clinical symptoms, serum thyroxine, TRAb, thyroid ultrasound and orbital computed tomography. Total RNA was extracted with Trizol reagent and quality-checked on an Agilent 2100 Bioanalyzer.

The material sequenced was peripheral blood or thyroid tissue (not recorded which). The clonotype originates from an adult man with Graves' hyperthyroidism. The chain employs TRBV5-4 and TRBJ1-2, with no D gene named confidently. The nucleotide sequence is TGTGCCAGCAGCCCGAGCGGGGATTCTAACTATGGCTACACCTTC. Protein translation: CASSPSGDSNYGYTF.